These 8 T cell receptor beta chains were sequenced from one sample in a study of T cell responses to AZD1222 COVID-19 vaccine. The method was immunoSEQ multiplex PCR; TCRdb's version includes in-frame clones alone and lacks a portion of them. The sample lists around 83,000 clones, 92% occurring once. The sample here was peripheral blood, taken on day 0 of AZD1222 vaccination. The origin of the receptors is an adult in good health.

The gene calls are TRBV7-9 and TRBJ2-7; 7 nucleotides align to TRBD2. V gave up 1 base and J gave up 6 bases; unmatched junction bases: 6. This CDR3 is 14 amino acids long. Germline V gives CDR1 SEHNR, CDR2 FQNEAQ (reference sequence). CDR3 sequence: CASSLVGSGGEQYF. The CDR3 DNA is TGTGCCAGCAGCTTAGTCGGATCGGGGGGCGAGCAGTACTTC.

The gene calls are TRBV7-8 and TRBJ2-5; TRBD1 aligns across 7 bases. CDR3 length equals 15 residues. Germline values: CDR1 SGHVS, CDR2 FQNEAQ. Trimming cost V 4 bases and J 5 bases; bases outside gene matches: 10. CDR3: CASSSGQFFGETQYF. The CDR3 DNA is TGTGCCAGCAGCTCGGGACAGTTCTTTGGGGAGACCCAGTACTTC.

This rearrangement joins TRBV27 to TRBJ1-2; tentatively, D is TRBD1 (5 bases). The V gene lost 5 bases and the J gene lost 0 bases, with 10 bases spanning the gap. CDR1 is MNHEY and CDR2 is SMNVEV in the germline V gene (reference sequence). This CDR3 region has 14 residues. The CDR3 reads CASSNVGANYGYTF. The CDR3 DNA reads TGTGCCAGCAGTAATGTGGGGGCTAACTATGGCTACACCTTC.

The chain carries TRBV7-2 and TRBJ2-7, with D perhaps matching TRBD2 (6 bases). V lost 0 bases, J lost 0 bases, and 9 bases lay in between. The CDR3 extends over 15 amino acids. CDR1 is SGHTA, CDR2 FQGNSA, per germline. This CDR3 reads CASSLAGGSSYEQYF. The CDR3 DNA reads TGTGCCAGCAGCTTAGCGGGGGGTTCCTCCTACGAGCAGTACTTC.

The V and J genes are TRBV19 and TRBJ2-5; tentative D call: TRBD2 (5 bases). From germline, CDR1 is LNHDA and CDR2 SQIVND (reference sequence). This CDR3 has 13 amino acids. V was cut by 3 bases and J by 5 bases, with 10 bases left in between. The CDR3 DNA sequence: TGTGCCAGTAGTATCGCTAGCCTGGAGACCCAGTACTTC. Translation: CASSIASLETQYF.

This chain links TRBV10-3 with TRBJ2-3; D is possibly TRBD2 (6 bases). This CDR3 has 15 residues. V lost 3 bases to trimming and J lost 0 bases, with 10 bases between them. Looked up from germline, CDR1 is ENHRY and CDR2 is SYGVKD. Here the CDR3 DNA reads TGTGCCATCAGTGACGGGAGTGGGAGCACAGATACGCAGTATTTT. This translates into CAISDGSGSTDTQYF.

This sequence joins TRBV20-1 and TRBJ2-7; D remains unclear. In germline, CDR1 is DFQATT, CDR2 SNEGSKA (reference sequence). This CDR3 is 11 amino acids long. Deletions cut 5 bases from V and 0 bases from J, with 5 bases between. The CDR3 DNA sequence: TGCAGTGCTTTGACCTCCTACGAGCAGTACTTC. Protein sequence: CSALTSYEQYF.

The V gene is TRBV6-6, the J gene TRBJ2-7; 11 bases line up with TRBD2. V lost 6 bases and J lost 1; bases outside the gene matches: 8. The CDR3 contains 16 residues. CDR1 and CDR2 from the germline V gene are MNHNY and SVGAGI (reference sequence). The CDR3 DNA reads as TGTGCCAGCAGAGACCCGGGGACTAGCGGATCCTACGAGCAGTACTTC. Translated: CASRDPGTSGSYEQYF.